This T cell receptor (beta chain) was observed in a study of T cell repertoires in cytomegalovirus infection. Study context: CMV infection together with matching HLA type was indicated by public TCR beta signatures. Broader study findings: Based on cumulative public TCR beta family frequency, carriers of CMV plus the relevant HLA were identified. The response measured ex vivo was dominated by TCR beta clonotypes (HLA-C-restricted and CMV-specific).

Via MiXCR, TCRdb re-called the reads, giving one row per CDR3 protein. The table has 900,000 to 950,000 distinct CDR3 sequences, around 30% seen once. Concerning this clonotype itself: Its antigen is as yet unknown. At one end, the junction sequence differs from germline, possibly due to a read error.

There are 17 residues in the CDR3. CDR1 is MGHRA, CDR2 YSYEKL, per germline. Sequenced material: cultured CD8+ T cells from PBMCs, taken from culture after CMV antigen stimulation. The source is a human donor in good health (CMV status not recorded). Some clones in this sample may be carry-over from other donors' samples. The chain uses TRBV4-1 and TRBJ2-1, with D perhaps matching TRBD2 (6 bases). The CDR3 loop reads CASSQDPVGLIRNEQFF. The CDR3 DNA is TGTGCCAGCAGCCAAGACCCCGTGGGACTGATCAGGAATGAGCAGTTCTTC.